The source of this T cell receptor beta chain is a study of radiotherapy plus CTLA-4 blockade in lung cancer. General study results and limits: Tumor-origin TCR clones grew in blood after radiotherapy plus ipilimumab.

Method: immunoSEQ multiplex PCR; TCRdb's copy keeps in-frame clones and lacks some. The table has 110,000 or so clones, 75% to 80% seen once. Focal radiation with ipilimumab CTLA-4 blockade was given to patients with chemo-refractory metastatic non-small-cell lung cancer. Comments on this clone: Its antigen is unidentified.

Germline values: CDR1 MDHEN, CDR2 SYDVKM. V was pared by 4 bases and J by 8 bases, with 12 bases of the junction left unmatched. This CDR3 region has 16 residues. This sequence was found in a human donor with non-small cell lung cancer who had a partial response to radiotherapy plus ipilimumab. The source material was peripheral blood, sampled from a patient treated with radiotherapy plus ipilimumab. The J gene is TRBJ1-1, the V gene TRBV28; 11 bases line up with TRBD1. The CDR3 reads CASSWDRGAVGKEAFF. The CDR3 nucleotides are TGTGCCAGCAGTTGGGACAGGGGGGCGGTAGGAAAGGAAGCTTTCTTT.